This paragraph reports one T cell receptor beta chain. Its antigen is still unknown. Unique molecular identifiers had been added to the TCR beta cDNA libraries. Input populations of about 0.95 to 10 million T cells gave rise to approximately 480,000 cDNA molecules. TCRdb re-analysed the PCR reads in MiXCR, keeping a single row per CDR3 protein. This table holds around 710,000 distinct CDR3 sequences, around 46% found once. Germline V gene data show CDR1 as KGHSY and CDR2 as FQNENV. Trimming pared 2 bases from V and 0 bases from J, leaving 16 bases between. CDR3 length: 17 residues. These data are taken from a study of post-analysis software for immune sequencing data. Whole-study context: Disease trajectories encompassed relapsing-remitting, secondary progressive and progressive-relapsing multiple sclerosis.

Study outcomes and limitations: Multiple sclerosis patients had significantly lower normalized Chao1 diversity than controls. Controls showed lower frequencies than patients for a few TRBV segments, and TRBV5-6, TRBV5-1 and TRBV20-1 were among these.

The sample consisted of blood. The chain uses TRBV16 and TRBJ1-2; D ambiguous. This sequence originates from a girl aged 10 to 17 with multiple sclerosis. CDR3 nucleotides: TGTGCCAGCAGCCAAACCGAAGGCGGGGTGTCTAACTATGGCTACACCTTC. It translates to CASSQTEGGVSNYGYTF.